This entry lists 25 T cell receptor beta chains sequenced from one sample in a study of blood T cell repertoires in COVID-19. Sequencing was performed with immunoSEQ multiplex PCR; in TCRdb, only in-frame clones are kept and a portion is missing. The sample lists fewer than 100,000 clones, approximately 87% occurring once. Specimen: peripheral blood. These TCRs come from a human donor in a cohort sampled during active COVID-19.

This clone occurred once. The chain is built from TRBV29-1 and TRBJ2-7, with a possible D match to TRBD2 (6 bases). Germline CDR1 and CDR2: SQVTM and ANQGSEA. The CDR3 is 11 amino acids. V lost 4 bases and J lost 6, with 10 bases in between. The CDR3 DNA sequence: TGCAGCGTTGTGGGCGGGGTCGAGCAGTACTTC. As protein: CSVVGGVEQYF.

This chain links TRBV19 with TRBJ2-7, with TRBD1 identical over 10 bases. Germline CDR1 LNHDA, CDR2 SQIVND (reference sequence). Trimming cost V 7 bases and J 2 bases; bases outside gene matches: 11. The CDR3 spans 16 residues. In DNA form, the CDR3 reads TGTGCCAGTACCCCCAGACAGGGGGCCTCCCCCTACGAGCAGTACTTC. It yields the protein CASTPRQGASPYEQYF.

The CDR3 spells CASSVEGTPGNTIYF. CDR3 nucleotide sequence: TGTGCCAGCAGCGTAGAAGGGACACCGGGAAACACCATATATTTT. This sequence joins TRBV9 and TRBJ1-3, with D possibly being TRBD1 (6 bases). CDR3 length: 15 amino acids. CDR1 is SGDLS and CDR2 is YYNGEE in the germline V gene. Trimming stripped 0 bases from V and 4 bases from J, with 11 bases between.

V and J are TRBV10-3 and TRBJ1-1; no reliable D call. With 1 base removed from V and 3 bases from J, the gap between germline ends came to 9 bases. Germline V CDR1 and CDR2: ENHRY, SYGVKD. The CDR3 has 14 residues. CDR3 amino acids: CAISEYGAYTEAFF. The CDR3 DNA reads TGTGCCATCAGTGAGTATGGAGCCTACACTGAAGCTTTCTTT.

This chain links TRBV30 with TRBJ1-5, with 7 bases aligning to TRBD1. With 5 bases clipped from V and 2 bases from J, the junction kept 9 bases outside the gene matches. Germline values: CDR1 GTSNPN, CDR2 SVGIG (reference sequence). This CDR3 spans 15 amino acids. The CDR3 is CAWATGTAGNQPQHF. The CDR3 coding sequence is TGTGCCTGGGCAACCGGGACAGCCGGCAATCAGCCCCAGCATTTT. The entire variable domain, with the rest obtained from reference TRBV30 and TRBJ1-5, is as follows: SQTIHQWPATLVQPVGSPLSLECTVEGTSNPNLYWYRQAAGRGLQLLFYSVGIGQISSEVPQNLSASRPQDRQFILSSKKLLLSDSGFYLCAWATGTAGNQPQHFGDGTRLSIL.

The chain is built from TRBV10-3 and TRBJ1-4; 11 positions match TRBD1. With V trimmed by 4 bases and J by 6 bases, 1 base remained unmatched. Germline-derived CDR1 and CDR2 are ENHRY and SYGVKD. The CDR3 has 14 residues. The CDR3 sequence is CAISGTGGDEKLFF. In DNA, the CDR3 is TGTGCCATCAGTGGGACAGGGGGCGATGAAAAACTGTTTTTT.

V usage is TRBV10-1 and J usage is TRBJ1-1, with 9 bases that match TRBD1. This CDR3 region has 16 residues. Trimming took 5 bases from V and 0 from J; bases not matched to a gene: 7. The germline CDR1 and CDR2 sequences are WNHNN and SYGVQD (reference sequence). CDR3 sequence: CASSPTGTGMNTEAFF. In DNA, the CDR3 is TGCGCCAGCAGTCCCACCGGGACAGGGATGAACACTGAAGCTTTCTTT.

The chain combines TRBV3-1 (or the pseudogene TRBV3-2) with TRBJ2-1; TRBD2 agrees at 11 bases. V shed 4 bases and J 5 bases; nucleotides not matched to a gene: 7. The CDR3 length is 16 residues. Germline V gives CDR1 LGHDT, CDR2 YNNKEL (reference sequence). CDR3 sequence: CASSPRGSGRDNEQFF. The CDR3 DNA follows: TGTGCCAGCAGCCCCCGGGGTAGCGGGAGGGACAATGAGCAGTTCTTC.

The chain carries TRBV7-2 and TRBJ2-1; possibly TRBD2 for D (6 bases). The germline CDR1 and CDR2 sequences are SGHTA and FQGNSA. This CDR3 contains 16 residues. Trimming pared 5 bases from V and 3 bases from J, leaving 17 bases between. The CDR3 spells CASSILGRGSYNEQFF. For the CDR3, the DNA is TGTGCCAGCAGCATCTTGGGACGGGGGAGCTACAATGAGCAGTTCTTC. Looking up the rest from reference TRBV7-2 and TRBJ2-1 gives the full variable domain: GAGVSQSPSNKVTEKGKDVELRCDPISGHTALYWYRQSLGQGLEFLIYFQGNSAPDKSGLPSDRFSAERTGGSVSTLTIQRTQQEDSAVYLCASSILGRGSYNEQFFGPGTRLTVL.

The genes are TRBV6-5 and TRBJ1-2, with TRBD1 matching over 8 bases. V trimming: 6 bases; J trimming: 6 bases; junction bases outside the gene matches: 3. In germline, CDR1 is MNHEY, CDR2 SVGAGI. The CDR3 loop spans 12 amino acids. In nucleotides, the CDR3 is TGTGCCAGCAGCTGGACAGGGAATGGCTACACCTTC. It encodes CASSWTGNGYTF.

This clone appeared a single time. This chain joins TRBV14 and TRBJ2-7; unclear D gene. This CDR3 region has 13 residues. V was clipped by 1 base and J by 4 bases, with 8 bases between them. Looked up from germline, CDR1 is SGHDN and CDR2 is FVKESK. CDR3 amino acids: CASSQVSRYEQYF. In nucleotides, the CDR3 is TGTGCCAGCAGCCAAGTTAGTAGATACGAGCAGTACTTC.

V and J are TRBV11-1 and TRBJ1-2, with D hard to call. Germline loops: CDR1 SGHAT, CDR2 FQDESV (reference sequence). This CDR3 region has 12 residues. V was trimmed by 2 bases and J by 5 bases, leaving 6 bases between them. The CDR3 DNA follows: TGTGCCAGCAGCTTATCGGGTTATGGCTACACCTTC. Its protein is CASSLSGYGYTF.

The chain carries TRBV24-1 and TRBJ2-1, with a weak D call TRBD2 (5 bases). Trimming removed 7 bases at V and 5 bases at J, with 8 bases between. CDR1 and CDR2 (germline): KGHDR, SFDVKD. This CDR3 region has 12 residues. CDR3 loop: CATSLADNEQFF. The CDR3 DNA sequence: TGTGCCACCAGCCTAGCCGACAATGAGCAGTTCTTC.

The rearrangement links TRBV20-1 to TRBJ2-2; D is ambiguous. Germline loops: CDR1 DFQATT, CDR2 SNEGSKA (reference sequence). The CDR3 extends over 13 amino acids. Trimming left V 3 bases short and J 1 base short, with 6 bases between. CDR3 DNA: TGCAGTGCTAGTCCCAGGAACACCGGGGAGCTGTTTTTT. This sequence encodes CSASPRNTGELFF.

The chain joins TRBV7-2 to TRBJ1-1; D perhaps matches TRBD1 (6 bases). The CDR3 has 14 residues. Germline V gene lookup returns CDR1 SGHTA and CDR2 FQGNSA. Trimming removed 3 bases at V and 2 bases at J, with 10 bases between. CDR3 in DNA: TGTGCCAGCAGCTTTGGACAGATCAACACTGAAGCTTTCTTT. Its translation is CASSFGQINTEAFF.

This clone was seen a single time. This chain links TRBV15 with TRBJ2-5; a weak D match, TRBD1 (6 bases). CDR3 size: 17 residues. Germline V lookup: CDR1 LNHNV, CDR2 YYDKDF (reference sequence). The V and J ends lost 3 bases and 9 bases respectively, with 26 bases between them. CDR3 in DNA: TGTGCCACCAGCAGGGAGGACTGGCACGAGGGGGAGAGACCCCAGTACTTC. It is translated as CATSREDWHEGERPQYF.

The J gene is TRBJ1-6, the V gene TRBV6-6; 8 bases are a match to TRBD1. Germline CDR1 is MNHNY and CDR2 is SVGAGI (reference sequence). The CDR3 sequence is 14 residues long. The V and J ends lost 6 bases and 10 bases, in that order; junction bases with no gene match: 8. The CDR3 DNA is TGTGCCAGCAGCTCCGGACAGGGAGGGTCACCCCTCCACTTT. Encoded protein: CASSSGQGGSPLHF.

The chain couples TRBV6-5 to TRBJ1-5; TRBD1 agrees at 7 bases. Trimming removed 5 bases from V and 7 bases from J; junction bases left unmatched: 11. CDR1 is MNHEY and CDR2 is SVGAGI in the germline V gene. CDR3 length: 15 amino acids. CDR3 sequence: CASSSRQGMLQPQHF. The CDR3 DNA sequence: TGTGCCAGCAGTAGCCGACAGGGTATGTTGCAGCCCCAGCATTTT.

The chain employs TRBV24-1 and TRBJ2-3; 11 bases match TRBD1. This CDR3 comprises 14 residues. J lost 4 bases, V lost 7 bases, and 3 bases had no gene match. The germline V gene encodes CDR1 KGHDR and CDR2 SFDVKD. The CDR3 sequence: CATRDRGLADTQYF. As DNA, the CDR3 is TGTGCCACCAGGGACAGGGGGCTAGCAGATACGCAGTATTTT.

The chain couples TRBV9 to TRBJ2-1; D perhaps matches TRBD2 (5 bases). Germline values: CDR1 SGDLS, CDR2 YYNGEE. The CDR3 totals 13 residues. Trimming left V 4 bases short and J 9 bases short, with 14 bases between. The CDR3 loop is CASSTWEAVEQFF. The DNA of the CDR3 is TGTGCCAGCAGCACGTGGGAAGCGGTTGAGCAGTTCTTC.

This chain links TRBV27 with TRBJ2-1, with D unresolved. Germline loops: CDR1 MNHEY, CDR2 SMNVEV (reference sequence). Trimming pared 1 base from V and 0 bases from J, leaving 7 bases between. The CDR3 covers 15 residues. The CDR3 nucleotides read TGTGCCAGCAGTTTATTAGCCCTCTCCTACAATGAGCAGTTCTTC. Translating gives CASSLLALSYNEQFF.

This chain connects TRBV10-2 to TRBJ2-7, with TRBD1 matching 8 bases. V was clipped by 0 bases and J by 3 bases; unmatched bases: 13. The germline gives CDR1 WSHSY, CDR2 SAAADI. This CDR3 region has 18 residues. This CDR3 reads CASSESLLGQGAHYEQYF. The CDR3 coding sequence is TGCGCCAGCAGTGAGTCCCTACTGGGGCAGGGGGCCCACTACGAGCAGTACTTC.

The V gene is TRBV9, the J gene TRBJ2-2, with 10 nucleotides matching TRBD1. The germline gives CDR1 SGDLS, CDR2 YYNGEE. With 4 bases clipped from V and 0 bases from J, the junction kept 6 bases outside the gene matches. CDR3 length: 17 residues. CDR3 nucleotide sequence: TGTGCCAGCAGCCCCCGGACAGGGGGGGCGAACACCGGGGAGCTGTTTTTT. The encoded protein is CASSPRTGGANTGELFF.

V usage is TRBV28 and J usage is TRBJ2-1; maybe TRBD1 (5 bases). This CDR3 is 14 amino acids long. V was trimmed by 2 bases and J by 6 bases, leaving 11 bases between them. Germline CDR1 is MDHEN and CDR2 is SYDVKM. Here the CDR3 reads CASSLVRAGNEQFF. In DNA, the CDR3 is TGTGCCAGCAGTTTAGTCAGGGCTGGCAATGAGCAGTTCTTC.

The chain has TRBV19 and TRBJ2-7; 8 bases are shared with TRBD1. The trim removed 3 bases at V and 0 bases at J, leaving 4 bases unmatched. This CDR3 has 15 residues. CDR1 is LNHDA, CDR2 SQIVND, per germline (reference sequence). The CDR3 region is CASSMYRGFSYEQYF. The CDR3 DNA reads TGTGCCAGTAGTATGTACAGGGGGTTCTCCTACGAGCAGTACTTC.